Each of the 6 T cell receptor beta chains below was sequenced from the same sample in a study of cytomegalovirus exposure and HLA in healthy donors. 13 Jbeta primers and 60 Vbeta primers were used for the PCR. Clones were read by immunoSEQ multiplex PCR, and TCRdb kept only the in-frame ones, dropping some. The sample shows 150,000 to 200,000 clones, around four fifths of them seen only once. The sequenced sample was PBMCs. The source is a young woman in good health and CMV-seronegative.

The chain recombines TRBV28 with TRBJ2-7, with unresolved D. The CDR3 is 13 amino acids. Germline values: CDR1 MDHEN, CDR2 SYDVKM. V was trimmed by 5 bases and J by 2 bases, leaving 10 bases between them. The CDR3 nucleotides are TGTGCCAGCAGTCTCGACTCCCCCTACGAGCAGTACTTC. Protein product: CASSLDSPYEQYF.

Regarding this clone: The sample contains more than one DNA sequence encoding this CDR3. The chain links TRBV6-5 to TRBJ1-5, with D tentatively TRBD1 (5 bases). CDR1 and CDR2 (germline): MNHEY, SVGAGI. CDR3 length: 14 residues. Trimming shortened V by 6 bases and J by 7 bases, and 16 bases separated the two germline ends. CDR3 DNA sequence: TGTGCCAGCAGCCCCGGGCAGGGAAAGCAGCCCCAGCATTTT. Translating gives CASSPGQGKQPQHF.

This clone appeared a few times. The chain joins TRBV5-1 to TRBJ1-6; D not resolved. Trimming pared 0 bases from V and 10 bases from J, leaving 11 bases between. Germline lookup yields CDR1 SGHRS and CDR2 YFSETQ. The CDR3 is 14 amino acids. The CDR3 spells CASSLGESLSPLHF. The DNA for the CDR3 is TGCGCCAGCAGCTTGGGAGAGAGTCTATCACCCCTCCACTTT.

The rearrangement links TRBV5-5 to TRBJ2-7, with D tentatively TRBD1 (7 bases). Trimming removed 2 bases from V and 0 bases from J, with 12 bases in between. The CDR3 length is 15 residues. Germline CDR1 and CDR2: SGHKS and YYEKEE (reference sequence). The CDR3 reads CASSFAGGISYEQYF. The CDR3, as DNA: TGTGCCAGCAGCTTCGCAGGGGGGATCTCCTACGAGCAGTACTTC.

The V gene is TRBV10-3, the J gene TRBJ2-1, with D possibly being TRBD2 (6 bases). Trimming left V 8 bases short and J 1 base short, with 18 bases between. The CDR3 sequence is 16 residues long. Germline V gives CDR1 ENHRY, CDR2 SYGVKD. CDR3 DNA: TGTGCCATCCCGCCCGCGGGGAGTCCATCCTACAATGAGCAGTTCTTC. Its protein is CAIPPAGSPSYNEQFF.

V and J are TRBV6-5 and TRBJ2-3; D might be TRBD2 (5 bases). V was clipped by 4 bases and J by 8 bases, with 10 bases between them. Germline V gives CDR1 MNHEY, CDR2 SVGAGI. The CDR3 has 12 amino acids. The CDR3 nucleotides are TGTGCCAGCAGTTCCCAAACTAGTACGCAGTATTTT. This translates into CASSSQTSTQYF.